The 13 T cell receptor beta chains in this list originate from one sample, sequenced in a study of blood T cell repertoires in COVID-19. Repertoires were generated with immunoSEQ multiplex PCR, while TCRdb's copy carries only in-frame clones and drops some. The sample holds approximately 280,000 clones, about 88% seen once. Sequences were obtained from peripheral blood. The receptor set was obtained from a human donor with COVID-19, enrolled during active disease. The donor label of this sample is uncertain.

The chain is built from TRBV30 and TRBJ1-2; 8 nucleotides line up with TRBD1. In germline, CDR1 is GTSNPN, CDR2 SVGIG (reference sequence). Trimming cost V 0 bases and J 4 bases; bases outside gene matches: 7. The CDR3 totals 15 residues. CDR3 sequence (DNA): TGTGCCTGGAGTGTACAGGGGGTAAGCGGCTATGGCTACACCTTC. Its translation is CAWSVQGVSGYGYTF.

The chain carries TRBV5-4 and TRBJ2-5; maybe TRBD2 (6 bases). Germline V gives CDR1 SGHNT, CDR2 YYREEE (reference sequence). V was clipped by 4 bases and J by 2 bases, with 12 bases between them. The CDR3 runs 14 residues. The CDR3 spells CASSPDYSQETQYF. CDR3 sequence (DNA): TGTGCCAGCAGCCCGGACTACTCTCAAGAGACCCAGTACTTC.

The gene calls are TRBV27 and TRBJ2-2; D remains unclear. This CDR3 comprises 15 residues. V shed 7 bases and J shed 2 bases, with 14 bases lying between them. The germline V gene encodes CDR1 MNHEY and CDR2 SMNVEV (reference sequence). The CDR3 reads CASTTAGLNTGELFF. CDR3 DNA sequence: TGTGCCAGCACCACCGCAGGCCTCAACACCGGGGAGCTGTTTTTT.

The gene calls are TRBV27 and TRBJ2-1; 11 bases match TRBD2. Per germline, CDR1 MNHEY and CDR2 SMNVEV (reference sequence). With V trimmed by 7 bases and J by 4 bases, 6 bases remained unmatched. CDR3 length equals 15 residues. The CDR3 reads CASTLLAGEYNEQFF. The DNA for the CDR3 is TGTGCCAGCACCTTACTAGCGGGAGAATACAATGAGCAGTTCTTC.

The rearrangement uses TRBV3-1 (or the pseudogene TRBV3-2) and TRBJ2-3; 8 bases fit TRBD2. V lost 1 base, J lost 4 bases, and 4 bases stayed unmatched. Per the germline V gene, CDR1 is LGHDT and CDR2 is YNNKEL (reference sequence). This CDR3 spans 15 amino acids. CDR3 nucleotide sequence: TGTGCCAGCAGCCAAGCCCAGCGGGAGCCAGATACGCAGTATTTT. This translates into CASSQAQREPDTQYF.

The gene calls are TRBV11-3 and TRBJ2-3; no definite D call. From germline, CDR1 is SGHNT and CDR2 YENEEA. The CDR3 spans 13 residues. Trimming removed 3 bases from V and 6 bases from J, with 10 bases in between. CDR3 sequence: CASSFGDSDTQYF. In DNA, the CDR3 is TGTGCCAGCAGCTTCGGCGACTCGGATACGCAGTATTTT.

The genes are TRBV6-1 and TRBJ1-4; a weak D match, TRBD1 (5 bases). Looked up from germline, CDR1 is MNHNS and CDR2 is SASEGT. The CDR3 spans 15 residues. V was shortened by 2 bases and J by 7 bases, with 14 bases between the two germline ends. The CDR3 bases are TGTGCCAGCAGTGAATTAGGGCAGGGTAGTGAAAAACTGTTTTTT. This encodes CASSELGQGSEKLFF.

The chain couples TRBV11-2 to TRBJ2-1, with TRBD2 matching over 13 bases. This CDR3 is built from 15 residues. Looked up from germline, CDR1 is SGHAT and CDR2 is FQNNGV. V trimming: 5 bases; J trimming: 6 bases; junction bases outside the gene matches: 4. The CDR3 coding sequence is TGTGCCAGCAGCCAAGGGACTAGCGGGACCAATGAGCAGTTCTTC. This codes for CASSQGTSGTNEQFF.

The chain is built from TRBV27 and TRBJ2-3; perhaps TRBD1 as D (7 bases). The CDR3 totals 13 residues. Germline CDR1 and CDR2: MNHEY and SMNVEV (reference sequence). The ends were cut back, 4 bases at V and 3 bases at J, with 8 bases in the middle. DNA for the CDR3: TGTGCCAGCAGTTCAGGGGGGACAGATACGCAGTATTTT. As protein: CASSSGGTDTQYF.

The rearrangement joins TRBV10-3 to TRBJ2-7, with TRBD2 matching 12 bases. This CDR3 is 13 amino acids long. The germline gives CDR1 ENHRY, CDR2 SYGVKD. V trimming: 6 bases; J trimming: 5 bases; junction bases outside the gene matches: 2. CDR3 sequence reads: CAIRTSGSNEQYF. The CDR3 DNA is TGTGCCATCAGGACTAGCGGGAGCAACGAGCAGTACTTC.

V gene TRBV11-2 combines with J gene TRBJ2-5; D call uncertain. CDR3 size: 15 residues. Trimming took off 0 bases at V and 5 bases at J, with 13 bases between the two ends. In germline, CDR1 is SGHAT, CDR2 FQNNGV. CDR3 sequence (DNA): TGTGCCAGCAGCTTAGAACGCCTAAGTCTGGAGACCCAGTACTTC. Residues: CASSLERLSLETQYF.

The chain recombines TRBV19 with TRBJ2-5; TRBD2 agrees at 8 bases. J gave up 2 bases and V 5 bases, and 7 bases lay outside the gene matches. Germline V gives CDR1 LNHDA, CDR2 SQIVND (reference sequence). The length of the CDR3 is 15 residues. The CDR3 region is CASSVRTSSQETQYF. CDR3 sequence (DNA): TGTGCCAGTAGTGTCAGGACTAGCTCACAAGAGACCCAGTACTTC.

The genes are TRBV11-3 and TRBJ1-1; 7 nucleotides line up with TRBD1. The CDR3 covers 15 residues. The ends lost 5 bases at V and 2 bases at J; junction bases unmatched: 8. Germline lookup yields CDR1 SGHNT and CDR2 YENEEA. The chain's CDR3 is CASSTGTALNTEAFF. The CDR3 DNA reads as TGTGCCAGCAGCACAGGGACAGCCCTTAACACTGAAGCTTTCTTT.